These 8 T cell receptor beta chains came from one sample sequenced in a study of T cell clonality in common variable immunodeficiency. Sequencing was performed with immunoSEQ multiplex PCR; in TCRdb, only in-frame clones are kept and a portion is missing. The sample is made up of roughly 38,000 clones, none counted only once. The specimen was peripheral blood mononuclear cells. These receptors were collected from a person aged 18 to 70 in good health.

This clone was detected many times. Read sequence stops 3 residues before the CDR3 end, and the germline J gene provides the missing end. The chain couples TRBV29-1 to TRBJ2-2, with 10 bases matching TRBD1. Germline loops: CDR1 SQVTM, CDR2 ANQGSEA. There are 14 residues in the CDR3. This CDR3 is CSVGARQGAEKLFF. The DNA read from the CDR3 is TGCAGCGTTGGGGCCCGACAGGGGGCGGAAAAG.

In its sample, this clone was seen a few times. The CDR3 goes on 3 residues after the read ends, and that part is filled in from the germline J gene. Other DNA sequences of this sample code for an identical CDR3. V usage is TRBV7-6 and J usage is TRBJ1-6; D is possibly TRBD1 (5 bases). Trimming took 7 bases from V and 9 from J, leaving 19 bases between them. This CDR3 spans 15 amino acids. Germline CDR1 reads SGHVS; CDR2 reads FNYEAQ. Partial CDR3 DNA: TGTGCCAGCACTCCCGCGGGGGGTACTAGTTCACCC. This translates into CASTPAGGTSSP. The full CDR3 sequence reads CASTPAGGTSSPLHF.

At least ten counts were recorded for this clone. The CDR3 is cut off 3 residues early in the read; its end comes from the germline J gene. Other DNA sequences in the sample encode the same CDR3. The rearrangement links TRBV19 to TRBJ1-3; weak D call: TRBD1 (5 bases). Trimming cost V 7 bases and J 0 bases, with 13 bases left between them. The CDR3 is 15 residues long. Germline CDR1 reads LNHDA; CDR2 reads SQIVND (reference sequence). CDR3 residues: CASNDSPDSGNTIYF. Incomplete CDR3 DNA: TGTGCCAGTAACGACAGCCCAGACTCTGGAAACACC.

This clone was counted many times. From the germline J gene comes the end of the CDR3, since the read stops 3 residues before it. The chain uses TRBV5-1 and TRBJ2-3, with TRBD1 identical over 11 bases. The V gene end was trimmed by 4 bases and the J gene end by 3 bases; junction bases not matched to a gene: 4. Germline CDR1 and CDR2: SGHRS and YFSETQ. This CDR3 is 15 amino acids long. The CDR3 loop is CASSLGTGGTDTQYF. Partial CDR3 DNA: TGCGCCAGCAGCCTTGGGACAGGGGGTACAGATACG.

This clone was counted ten times or more. The read finishes 3 residues shy of the CDR3 end, and the germline J gene is used to complete it. The V call is TRBV2, the J call TRBJ2-7; a possible D gene is TRBD1 (5 bases). V lost 0 bases and J 3 bases, leaving 21 bases between the germline ends. CDR3 size: 18 residues. Germline CDR1 and CDR2: SNHLY and FYNNEI. Incomplete CDR3 DNA: TGTGCCAGCAGTGAAGCGCTTCAGGGCCGACAGTACCTCTACGAG. This gives the protein CASSEALQGRQYLYE. The full CDR3 is CASSEALQGRQYLYEQYF.

This clone was observed many times. The CDR3 goes on 3 residues after the read ends, and that part is filled in from the germline J gene. The chain couples TRBV5-1 to TRBJ2-1; maybe TRBD2 (5 bases). V was shortened by 0 bases and J by 0 bases, with 10 bases between the two germline ends. Germline V gives CDR1 SGHRS, CDR2 YFSETQ. The CDR3 spans 16 residues. The CDR3 spells CASSLVAGSSYNEQFF. CDR3 DNA (partial): TGCGCCAGCAGCTTGGTGGCGGGTAGCTCCTACAATGAG.

This clone has a count of ten or more. The CDR3 end lies 3 residues beyond the end of the read and is filled in from the germline J gene. This chain connects TRBV7-9 to TRBJ2-3; D not resolved. The germline gives CDR1 SEHNR, CDR2 FQNEAQ (reference sequence). V dropped 1 base and J dropped 4 bases, with 9 bases sitting between them. The CDR3 has 14 amino acids. The sequenced part of the CDR3 DNA is TGTGCCAGCAGCTTAGGGTCGTCGGCAGATACG. Its protein product is CASSLGSSADT. The complete CDR3 protein is CASSLGSSADTQYF. The entire variable domain, with the rest obtained from reference TRBV7-9 and TRBJ2-3, is as follows: DTGVSQNPRHKITKRGQNVTFRCDPISEHNRLYWYRQTLGQGPEFLTYFQNEAQLEKSRLLSDRFSAERPKGSFSTLEIQRTEQGDSAMYLCASSLGSSADTQYFGPGTRLTVL.

Many counts were recorded for this clone. This CDR3 reads CASSDLPGGASEAFF. The covered CDR3 bases are TGTGCCAGCAGTGACCTCCCAGGGGGCGCATCTGAA. The rearrangement links TRBV6-1 to TRBJ1-1; 8 bases match TRBD1. The read stops 3 residues short of the end of the CDR3; the missing end is completed from the germline J gene. J lost 6 bases, V lost 3 bases, and 9 bases had no gene match. Germline lookup yields CDR1 MNHNS and CDR2 SASEGT. This CDR3 region has 15 residues.